This is a list of T cell receptor beta chains from one sample in a study of T-cell memory formation after mild COVID-19. TCRdb reprocessed the 5' RACE reads with MiXCR, giving one entry per CDR3 protein. The table has around 50,000 distinct CDR3 sequences, 12% seen once. Sequencing was done on a sample of PBMCs or a T cell subset sorted from them (not recorded which). The receptor set was obtained from a man between 18 and 29 years old who had mild COVID-19 (a few samples of this study predate the infection). Cell type and time point are not known. CDR3s include the opening cysteine and the closing phenylalanine or tryptophan. A D gene is named only where the DNA matches it firmly. Clone size appears in some rows only: once, few, many, or a class for an expanded clone.

J gene,D gene,V gene,clone size,CDR3 DNA,CDR3 protein
TRBJ2-3,TRBD1,TRBV11-3,NA,TGTGCCAGCAGCTCAGGGGGAGCGACGGATACGCAGTATTTT,CASSSGGATDTQYF
TRBJ1-1,NA,TRBV28,few,TGTGCCAGCAGTTCTGGGTCCCACGTAGCTGAAGCTTTCTTT,CASSSGSHVAEAFF
TRBJ2-3,NA,TRBV7-9,NA,TGTGCCAGCAGCTTAGTCGTCGGGGAGGAGACAGATACGCAGTATTTT,CASSLVVGEETDTQYF
TRBJ2-6,NA,TRBV7-8,many,TGTGCCAGCAGCTTCTCTGGGGCCAACGTCCTGACTTTC,CASSFSGANVLTF
TRBJ2-3,TRBD2,TRBV6-6,NA,TGTGCCAGCAGTGACTCGAGCGGGGGGCCAGGAGATACGCAGTATTTT,CASSDSSGGPGDTQYF
TRBJ1-5,NA,TRBV29-1,few,TGCAGCGTTGCGGTAGAGATAAATCAGCCCCAGCATTTT,CSVAVEINQPQHF
TRBJ2-3,NA,TRBV20-1,NA,TGCAGTGCTATCCTCCGGACAGTCAACACAGATACGCAGTATTTT,CSAILRTVNTDTQYF
TRBJ2-5,TRBD2,TRBV11-2,NA,TGTGCCAGCAGCTTAGACCCGCGGGGGGCCGCTGGGACCCAGTACTTC,CASSLDPRGAAGTQYF
TRBJ2-6,NA,TRBV7-2,many,TGTGCCAGCAGCTTACAGGGGCCCTCTGGGGCCAACGTCCTGACTTTC,CASSLQGPSGANVLTF
TRBJ1-5,TRBD1,TRBV6-5,NA,TGTGCCAGCAGTACCTCGACAGGGGGTGGTCAGCCCCAGCATTTT,CASSTSTGGGQPQHF
TRBJ2-3,NA,TRBV12-3/TRBV12-4,many,TGTGCCAGCAGTATGCCTATGGATACGCAGTATTTT,CASSMPMDTQYF
TRBJ2-3,TRBD2,TRBV6-2/TRBV6-3,NA,TGTGCCAGCAGTTACAGAGCGGGGGGGAGCACAGATACGCAGTATTTT,CASSYRAGGSTDTQYF
TRBJ1-1,NA,TRBV29-1,NA,TGCAGCGTTGCTCAGAAATCGTGGAACACTGAAGCTTTCTTT,CSVAQKSWNTEAFF
TRBJ1-5,TRBD1,TRBV7-2,many,TGTGCCAGCAGCTTAGCGGCAGGGGGCAACAATCAGCCCCAGCATTTT,CASSLAAGGNNQPQHF
TRBJ2-5,NA,TRBV7-9,few,TGTGCCAGCAGCTTAGCCCCGGACAAAGAGACCCAGTACTTC,CASSLAPDKETQYF
TRBJ1-2,NA,TRBV5-1,few,TGCGCCAGCAGCTTGGGGCCAGCACGGCACTATGGCTACACCTTC,CASSLGPARHYGYTF
TRBJ1-1,NA,TRBV6-5,NA,TGTGCCAGCAGTTACTGGGGGGGCAGCGCTGAAGCTTTCTTT,CASSYWGGSAEAFF
TRBJ2-3,TRBD2,TRBV7-2,few,TGTGCCAGCAGCTTACCTCCTAGCGGGGGGCACACAGATACGCAGTATTTT,CASSLPPSGGHTDTQYF
TRBJ1-6,NA,TRBV7-2,NA,TGTGCCAGCAGCTTAGACAGGGTCCGTAATTCACCCCTCCACTTT,CASSLDRVRNSPLHF
TRBJ1-1,NA,TRBV4-2,NA,TGTGCCAGCAGCCAAGATATGGAGTCATACGCTGAAGCTTTCTTT,CASSQDMESYAEAFF
TRBJ1-3,NA,TRBV11-2,few,TGTGCCACCCGAGGAGGCTCCTCTGGAAACACCATATATTTT,CATRGGSSGNTIYF
TRBJ1-2,NA,TRBV27,NA,TGTGCCAGCAGTTTATTTGGCAGCCTGGGCTACACCTTC,CASSLFGSLGYTF
TRBJ2-7,NA,TRBV7-2,many,TGTGCCACCCAAGCTCGGGGGAGCTCCTACGAGCAGTACTTC,CATQARGSSYEQYF
TRBJ2-5,TRBD2,TRBV11-1,few,TGTGCCAGCAGCTTAGGCTCGGGGGGCCAAGAGACCCAGTACTTC,CASSLGSGGQETQYF
TRBJ1-5,NA,TRBV6-5,NA,TGTGCCAGCAGTAACGGCCGGGGACGGCGGCATTTT,CASSNGRGRRHF
TRBJ1-2,NA,TRBV5-1,few,TGCGCCAGCAGCTTAGGTCTTGAGGATGGCTACACCTTC,CASSLGLEDGYTF
TRBJ2-5,NA,TRBV3-1,NA,TGTGCCAGCAGCCAGGCCCAAGGGCAAGAGACCCAGTACTTC,CASSQAQGQETQYF
TRBJ2-1,TRBD2,TRBV4-3,NA,TGCGCCAGCAGCCGTCTAGCGGGGGGGTACAATGAGCAGTTCTTC,CASSRLAGGYNEQFF
TRBJ2-7,TRBD1,TRBV18,NA,TGTGCCAGCTCGGACAGGGAAACCTACGAGCAGTACTTC,CASSDRETYEQYF
TRBJ2-5,TRBD2,TRBV7-2,many,TGTGCCAGCAGCTTAGCGAGCGGGGGGGCCCAAGAGACCCAGTACTTC,CASSLASGGAQETQYF
TRBJ1-1,TRBD1,TRBV6-2/TRBV6-3,few,TGTGCCAGCAGTACTGGACAGGGCCGTAGAAGGAACACTGAAGCTTTCTTT,CASSTGQGRRRNTEAFF